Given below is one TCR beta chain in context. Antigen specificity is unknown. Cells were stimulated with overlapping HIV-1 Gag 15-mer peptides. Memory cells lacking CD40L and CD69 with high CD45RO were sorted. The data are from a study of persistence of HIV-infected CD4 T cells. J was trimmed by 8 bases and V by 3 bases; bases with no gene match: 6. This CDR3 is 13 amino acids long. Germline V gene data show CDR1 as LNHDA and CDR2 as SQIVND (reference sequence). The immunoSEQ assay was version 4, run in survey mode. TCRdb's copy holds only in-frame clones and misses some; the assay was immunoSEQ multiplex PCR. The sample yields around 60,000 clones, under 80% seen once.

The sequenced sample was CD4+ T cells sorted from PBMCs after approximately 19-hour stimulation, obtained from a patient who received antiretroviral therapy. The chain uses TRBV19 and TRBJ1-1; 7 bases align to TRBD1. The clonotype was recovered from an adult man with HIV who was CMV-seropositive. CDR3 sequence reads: CASSMQGGGEAFF. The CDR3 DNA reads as TGTGCCAGTAGTATGCAAGGGGGCGGGGAAGCTTTCTTT.